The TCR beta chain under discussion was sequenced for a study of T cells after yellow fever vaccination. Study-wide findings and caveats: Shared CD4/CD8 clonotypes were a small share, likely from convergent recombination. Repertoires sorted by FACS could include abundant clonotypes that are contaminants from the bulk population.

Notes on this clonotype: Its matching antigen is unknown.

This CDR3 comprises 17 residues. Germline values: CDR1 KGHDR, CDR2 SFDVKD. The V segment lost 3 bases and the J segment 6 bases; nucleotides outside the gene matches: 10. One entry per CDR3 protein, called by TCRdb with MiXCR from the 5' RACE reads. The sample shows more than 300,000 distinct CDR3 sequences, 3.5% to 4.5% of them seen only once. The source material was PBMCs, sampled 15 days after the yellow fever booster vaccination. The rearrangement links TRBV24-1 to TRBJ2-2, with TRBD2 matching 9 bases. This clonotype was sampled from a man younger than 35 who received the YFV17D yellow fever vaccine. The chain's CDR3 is CATSDPQSSGASGELFF. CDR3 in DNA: TGTGCCACCAGTGATCCCCAGTCTAGCGGGGCGTCCGGGGAGCTGTTTTTT.